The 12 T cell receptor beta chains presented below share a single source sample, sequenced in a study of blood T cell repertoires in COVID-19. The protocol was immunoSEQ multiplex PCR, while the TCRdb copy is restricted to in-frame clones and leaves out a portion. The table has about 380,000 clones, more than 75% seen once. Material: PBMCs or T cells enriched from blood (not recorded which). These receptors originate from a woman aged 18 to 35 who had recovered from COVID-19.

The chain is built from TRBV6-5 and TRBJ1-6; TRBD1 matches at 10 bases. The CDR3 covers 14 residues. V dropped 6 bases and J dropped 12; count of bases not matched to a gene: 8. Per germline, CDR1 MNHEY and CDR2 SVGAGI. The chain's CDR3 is CASRTGTGERPLHF. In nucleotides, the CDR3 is TGTGCCAGCAGGACCGGGACAGGGGAACGACCCCTCCACTTT.

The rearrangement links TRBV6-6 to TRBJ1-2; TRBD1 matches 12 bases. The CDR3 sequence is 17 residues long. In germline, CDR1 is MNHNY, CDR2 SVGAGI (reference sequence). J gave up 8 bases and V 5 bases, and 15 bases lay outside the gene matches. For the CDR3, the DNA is TGTGCCAGCAGTCCTCCGGGACAGGGGGCGGATGTCGGAGGCTACACCTTC. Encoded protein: CASSPPGQGADVGGYTF.

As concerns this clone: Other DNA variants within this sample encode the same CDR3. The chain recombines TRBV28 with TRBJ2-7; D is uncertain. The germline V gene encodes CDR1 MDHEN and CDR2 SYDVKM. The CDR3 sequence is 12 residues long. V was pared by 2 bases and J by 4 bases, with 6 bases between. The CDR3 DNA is TGTGCCAGCAGTTTAGCCGGGTACGAGCAGTACTTC. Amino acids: CASSLAGYEQYF.

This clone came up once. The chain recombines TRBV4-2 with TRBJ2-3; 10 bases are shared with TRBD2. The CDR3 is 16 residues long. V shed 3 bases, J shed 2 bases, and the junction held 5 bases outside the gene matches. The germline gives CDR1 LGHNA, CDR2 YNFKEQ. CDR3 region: CASSQTLAGVTDTQYF. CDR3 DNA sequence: TGTGCCAGCAGCCAGACCCTAGCGGGGGTCACAGATACGCAGTATTTT.

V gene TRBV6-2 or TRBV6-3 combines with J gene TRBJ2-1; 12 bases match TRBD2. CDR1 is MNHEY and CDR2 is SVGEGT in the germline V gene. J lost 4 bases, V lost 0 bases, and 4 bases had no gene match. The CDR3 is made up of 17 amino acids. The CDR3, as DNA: TGTGCCAGCAGTTACTCAGGACTAGCGGGGTGGTACAATGAGCAGTTCTTC. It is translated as CASSYSGLAGWYNEQFF.

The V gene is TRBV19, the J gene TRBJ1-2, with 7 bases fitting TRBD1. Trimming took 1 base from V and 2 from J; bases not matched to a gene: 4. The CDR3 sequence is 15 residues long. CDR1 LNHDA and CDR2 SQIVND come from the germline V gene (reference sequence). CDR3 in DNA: TGTGCCAGTAGTATAGCTCTGGACAGGAACTATGGCTACACCTTC. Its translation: CASSIALDRNYGYTF.

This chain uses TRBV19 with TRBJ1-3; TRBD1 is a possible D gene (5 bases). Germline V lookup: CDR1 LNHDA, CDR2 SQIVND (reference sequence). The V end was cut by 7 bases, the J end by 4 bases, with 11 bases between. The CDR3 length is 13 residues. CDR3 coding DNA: TGTGCCAGTATCCAGGGATCAGGAAACACCATATATTTT. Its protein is CASIQGSGNTIYF. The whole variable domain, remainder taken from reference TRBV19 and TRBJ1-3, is DGGITQSPKYLFRKEGQNVTLSCEQNLNHDAMYWYRQDPGQGLRLIYYSQIVNDFQKGDIAEGYSVSREKKESFPLTVTSAQKNPTAFYLCASIQGSGNTIYFGEGSWLTVV.

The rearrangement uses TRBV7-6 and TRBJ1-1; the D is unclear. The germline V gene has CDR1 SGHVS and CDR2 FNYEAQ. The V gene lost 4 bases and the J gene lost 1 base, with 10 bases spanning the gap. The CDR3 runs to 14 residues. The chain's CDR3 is CASSSTVSNTEAFF. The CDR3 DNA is TGTGCCAGCAGCTCAACTGTCTCGAACACTGAAGCTTTCTTT.

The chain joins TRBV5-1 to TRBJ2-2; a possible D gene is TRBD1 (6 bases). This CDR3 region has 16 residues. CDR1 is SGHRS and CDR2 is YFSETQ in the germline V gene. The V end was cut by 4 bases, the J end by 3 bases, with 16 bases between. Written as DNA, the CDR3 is TGCGCCAGCAGCCCCCCTCCGGCAGGGGACACCGGGGAGCTGTTTTTT. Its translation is CASSPPPAGDTGELFF.

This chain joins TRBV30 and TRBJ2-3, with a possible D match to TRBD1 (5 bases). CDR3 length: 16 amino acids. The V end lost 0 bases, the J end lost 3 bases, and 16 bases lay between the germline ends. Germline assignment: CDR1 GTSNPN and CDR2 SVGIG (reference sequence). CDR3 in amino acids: CAWSVGGQGWTDTQYF. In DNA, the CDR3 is TGTGCCTGGAGTGTAGGTGGGCAGGGATGGACAGATACGCAGTATTTT.

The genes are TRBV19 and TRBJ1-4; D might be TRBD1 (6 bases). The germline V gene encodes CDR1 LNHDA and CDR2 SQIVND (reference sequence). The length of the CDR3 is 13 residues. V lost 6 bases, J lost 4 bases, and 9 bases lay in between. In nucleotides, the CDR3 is TGTGCCAGTAGAGGACAGAGTAATGAAAAACTGTTTTTT. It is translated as CASRGQSNEKLFF.

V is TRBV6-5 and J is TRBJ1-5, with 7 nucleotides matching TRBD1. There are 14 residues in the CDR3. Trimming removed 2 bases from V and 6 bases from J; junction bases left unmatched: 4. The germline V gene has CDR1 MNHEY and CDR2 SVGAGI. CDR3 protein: CASSYDRAGQPQHF. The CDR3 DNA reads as TGTGCCAGCAGTTACGACAGGGCCGGTCAGCCCCAGCATTTT.